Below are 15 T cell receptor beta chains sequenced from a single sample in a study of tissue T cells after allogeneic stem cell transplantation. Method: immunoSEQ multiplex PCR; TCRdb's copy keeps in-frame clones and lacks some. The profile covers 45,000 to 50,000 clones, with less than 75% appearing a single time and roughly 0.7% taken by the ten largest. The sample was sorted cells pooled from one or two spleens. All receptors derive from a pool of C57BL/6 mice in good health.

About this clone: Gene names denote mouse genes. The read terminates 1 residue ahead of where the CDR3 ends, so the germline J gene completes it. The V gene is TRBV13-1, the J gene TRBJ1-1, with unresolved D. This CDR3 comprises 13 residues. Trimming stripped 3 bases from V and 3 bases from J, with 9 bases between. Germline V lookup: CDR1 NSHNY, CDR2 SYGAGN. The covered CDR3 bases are TGTGCCAGCAGTGCCCAACGGCACACAGAAGTCTTC. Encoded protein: CASSAQRHTEVF. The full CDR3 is CASSAQRHTEVFF.

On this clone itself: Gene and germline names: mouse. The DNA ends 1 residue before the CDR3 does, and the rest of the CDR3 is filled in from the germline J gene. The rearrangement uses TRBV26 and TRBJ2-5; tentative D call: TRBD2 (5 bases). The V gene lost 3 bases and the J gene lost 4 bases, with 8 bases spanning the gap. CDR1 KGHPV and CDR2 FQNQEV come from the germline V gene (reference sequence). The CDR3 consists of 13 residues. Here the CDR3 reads CASSLGLKDTQYF. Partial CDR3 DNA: TGTGCCAGCAGTCTCGGACTAAAAGACACCCAGTAC.

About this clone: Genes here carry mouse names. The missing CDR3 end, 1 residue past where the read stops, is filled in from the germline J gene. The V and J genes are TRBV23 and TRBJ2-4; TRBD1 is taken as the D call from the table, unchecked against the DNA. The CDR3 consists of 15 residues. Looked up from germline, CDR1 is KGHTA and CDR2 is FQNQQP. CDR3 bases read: TGCTCCAGCAGTCGCGGACAGACTAGTCAAAACACCTTGTAC. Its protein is CSSSRGQTSQNTLY. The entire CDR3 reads CSSSRGQTSQNTLYF.

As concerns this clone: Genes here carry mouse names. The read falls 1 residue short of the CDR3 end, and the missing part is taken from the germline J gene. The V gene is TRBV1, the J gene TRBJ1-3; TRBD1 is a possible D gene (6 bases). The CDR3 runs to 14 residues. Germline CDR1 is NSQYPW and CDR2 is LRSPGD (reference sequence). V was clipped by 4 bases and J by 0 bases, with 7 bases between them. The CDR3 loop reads CTCSGDISGNTLYF. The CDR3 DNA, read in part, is TGCACCTGCAGTGGGGACATTTCTGGAAATACGCTCTAT. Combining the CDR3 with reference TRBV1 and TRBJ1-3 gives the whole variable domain VTLLEQNPRWRLVPRGQAVNLRCILKNSQYPWMSWYQQDLQKQLQWLFTLRSPGDKEVKSLPGADYLATRVTDTELRLQVANMSQGRTLYCTCSGDISGNTLYFGEGSRLIVV.

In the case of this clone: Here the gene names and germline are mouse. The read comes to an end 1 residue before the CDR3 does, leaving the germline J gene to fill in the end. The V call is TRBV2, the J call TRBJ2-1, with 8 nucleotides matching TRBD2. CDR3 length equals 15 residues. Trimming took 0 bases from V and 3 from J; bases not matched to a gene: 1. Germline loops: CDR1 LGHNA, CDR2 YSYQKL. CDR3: CASSQEGGAYAEQFF. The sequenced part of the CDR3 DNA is TGTGCCAGCAGCCAAGAGGGGGGGGCCTATGCTGAGCAGTTC.

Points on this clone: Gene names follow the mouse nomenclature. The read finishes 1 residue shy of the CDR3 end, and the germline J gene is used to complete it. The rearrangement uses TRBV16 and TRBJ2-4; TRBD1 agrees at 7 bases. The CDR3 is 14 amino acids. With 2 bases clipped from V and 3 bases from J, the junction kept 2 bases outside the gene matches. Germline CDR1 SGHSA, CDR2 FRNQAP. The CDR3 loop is CASSLRQGQNTLYF. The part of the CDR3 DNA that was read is TGTGCAAGCAGCTTAAGACAGGGACAAAACACCTTGTAC.

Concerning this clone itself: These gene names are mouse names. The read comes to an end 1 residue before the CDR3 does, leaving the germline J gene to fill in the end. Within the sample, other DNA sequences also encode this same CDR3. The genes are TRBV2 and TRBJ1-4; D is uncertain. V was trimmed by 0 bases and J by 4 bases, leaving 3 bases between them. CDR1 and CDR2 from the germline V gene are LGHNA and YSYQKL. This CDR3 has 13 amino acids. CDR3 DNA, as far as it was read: TGTGCCAGCAGCCAAGAGAGCAACGAAAGATTATTT. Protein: CASSQESNERLF. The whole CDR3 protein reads CASSQESNERLFF.

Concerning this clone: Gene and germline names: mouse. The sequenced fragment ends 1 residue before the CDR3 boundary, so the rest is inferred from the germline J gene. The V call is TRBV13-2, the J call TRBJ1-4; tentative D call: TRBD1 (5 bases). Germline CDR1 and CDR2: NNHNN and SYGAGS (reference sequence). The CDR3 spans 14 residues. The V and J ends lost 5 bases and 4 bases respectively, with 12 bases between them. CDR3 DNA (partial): TGTGCCAGCGGCGGTAAGACAGTCAACGAAAGATTATTT. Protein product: CASGGKTVNERLF. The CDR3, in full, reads CASGGKTVNERLFF.

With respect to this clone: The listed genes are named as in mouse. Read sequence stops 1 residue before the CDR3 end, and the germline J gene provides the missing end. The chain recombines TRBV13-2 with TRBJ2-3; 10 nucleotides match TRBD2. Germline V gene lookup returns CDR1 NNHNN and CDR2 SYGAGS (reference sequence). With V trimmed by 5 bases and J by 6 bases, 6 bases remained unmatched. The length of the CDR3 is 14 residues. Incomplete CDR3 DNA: TGTGCCAGCGGGCCGGGACTGGGGATTGAAACGCTGTAT. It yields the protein CASGPGLGIETLY. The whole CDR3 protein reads CASGPGLGIETLYF.

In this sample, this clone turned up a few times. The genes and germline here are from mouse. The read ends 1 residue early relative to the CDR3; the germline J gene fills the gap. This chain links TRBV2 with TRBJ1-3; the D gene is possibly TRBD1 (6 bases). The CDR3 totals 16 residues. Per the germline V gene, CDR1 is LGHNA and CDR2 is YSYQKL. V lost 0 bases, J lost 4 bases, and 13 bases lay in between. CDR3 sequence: CASSQDRGGRGNTLYF. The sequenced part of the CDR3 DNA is TGTGCCAGCAGCCAAGATCGAGGGGGGAGGGGAAATACGCTCTAT.

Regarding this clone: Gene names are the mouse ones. Incomplete CDR3 DNA: TGTGCTAGCAGCCAGGGACAGACCGGGCAGCTCTAC. Its protein is CASSQGQTGQLY. The entire CDR3 protein reads CASSQGQTGQLYF. The chain couples TRBV29 to TRBJ2-2; 7 bases fit TRBD1. The read ends 1 residue shy of where the CDR3 ends; the end is completed using the germline J gene. Losses at the gene ends were 6 bases for V and 5 bases for J; bases not matched to a gene: 3. There are 13 residues in the CDR3. CDR1 MSHET and CDR2 SYDVDS come from the germline V gene. Looking up the rest from reference TRBV29 and TRBJ2-2 gives the full variable domain: DMKVTQMPRYLIKRMGENVLLECGQDMSHETMYWYRQDPGLGLQLIYISYDVDSNSEGDIPKGYRVSRKKREHFSLILDSAKTNQTSVYFCASSQGQTGQLYFGEGSKLTVL.

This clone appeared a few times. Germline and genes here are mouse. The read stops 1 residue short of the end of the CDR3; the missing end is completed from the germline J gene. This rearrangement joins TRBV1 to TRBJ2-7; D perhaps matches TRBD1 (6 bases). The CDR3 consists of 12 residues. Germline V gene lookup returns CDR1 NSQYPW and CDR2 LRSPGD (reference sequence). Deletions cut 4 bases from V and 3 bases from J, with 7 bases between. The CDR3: CTCSGDNYEQYF. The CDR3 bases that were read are TGCACCTGCAGTGGGGACAACTATGAACAGTAC.

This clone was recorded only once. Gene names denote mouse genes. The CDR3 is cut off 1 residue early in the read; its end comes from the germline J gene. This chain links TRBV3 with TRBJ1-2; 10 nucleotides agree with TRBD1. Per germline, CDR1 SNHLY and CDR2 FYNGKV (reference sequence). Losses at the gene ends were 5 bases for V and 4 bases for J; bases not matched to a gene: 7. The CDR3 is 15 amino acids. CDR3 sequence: CASSIRDRGGSDYTF. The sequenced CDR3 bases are TGTGCCAGCAGCATCCGGGACAGGGGAGGCTCCGACTACACC.

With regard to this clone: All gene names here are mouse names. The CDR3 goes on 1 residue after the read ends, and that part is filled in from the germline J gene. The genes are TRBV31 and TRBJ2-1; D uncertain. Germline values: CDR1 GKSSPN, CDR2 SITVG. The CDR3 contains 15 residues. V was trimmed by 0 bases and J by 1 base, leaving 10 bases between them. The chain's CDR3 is CAWSLGGQNYAEQFF. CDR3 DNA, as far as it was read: TGTGCCTGGAGTCTAGGCGGGCAGAACTATGCTGAGCAGTTC.

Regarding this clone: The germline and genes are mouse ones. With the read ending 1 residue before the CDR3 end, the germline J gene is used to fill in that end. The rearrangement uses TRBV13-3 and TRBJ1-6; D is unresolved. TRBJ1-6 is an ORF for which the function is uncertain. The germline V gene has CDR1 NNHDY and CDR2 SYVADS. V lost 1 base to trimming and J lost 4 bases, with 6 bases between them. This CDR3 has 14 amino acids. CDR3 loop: CASSDLGYNSPLYF. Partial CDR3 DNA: TGTGCCAGCAGTGATTTGGGGTATAATTCGCCCCTCTAC.